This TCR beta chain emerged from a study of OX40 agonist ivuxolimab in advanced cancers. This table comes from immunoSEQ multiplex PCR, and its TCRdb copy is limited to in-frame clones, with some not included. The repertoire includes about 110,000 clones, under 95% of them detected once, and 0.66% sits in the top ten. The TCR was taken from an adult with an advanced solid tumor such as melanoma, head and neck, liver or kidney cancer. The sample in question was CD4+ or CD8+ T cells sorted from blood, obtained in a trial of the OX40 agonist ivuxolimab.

The DNA of the CDR3 is TGTGCCAGCAGCCGTAGACTAGCGTCGCTTTACGAGCAGTACTTC. Residues: CASSRRLASLYEQYF. The chain employs TRBV11-3 and TRBJ2-7; 8 bases match TRBD2. Losses at the gene ends were 5 bases for V and 4 bases for J; bases not matched to a gene: 10. Germline V gene data show CDR1 as SGHNT and CDR2 as YENEEA. The CDR3 has 15 amino acids.